This T cell receptor (beta chain) emerged from a study of T cell repertoires in cytomegalovirus infection. MiXCR was run by TCRdb on the reads, yielding one entry per CDR3 protein. The sample has 250,000 to 300,000 distinct CDR3 sequences; approximately 15% are singletons. This clonotype was seen a few times. This CDR3 has 14 amino acids. Germline assignment: CDR1 SGHDT and CDR2 YYEEEE. V was shortened by 0 bases and J by 4 bases, with 10 bases between the two germline ends. The sequence was obtained from a human donor in good health (CMV status not recorded). Some clones in this sample may be carry-over from other donors' samples. This sequence joins TRBV5-6 and TRBJ1-1; D is unclear. Sequenced sample: CD8+ T cells from PBMCs. The CDR3 spells CASSLGPQTTEAFF. As DNA, the CDR3 is TGTGCCAGCAGCTTGGGGCCACAGACCACTGAAGCTTTCTTT. The entire variable domain, with the rest obtained from reference TRBV5-6 and TRBJ1-1, is as follows: DAGVTQSPTHLIKTRGQQVTLRCSPKSGHDTVSWYQQALGQGPQFIFQYYEEEERQRGNFPDRFSGHQFPNYSSELNVNALLLGDSALYLCASSLGPQTTEAFFGQGTRLTVV.